The source of this T cell receptor (beta chain) is a study of post-analysis software for immune sequencing data. As for the study in general: Relapsing-remitting, secondary progressive and progressive-relapsing forms made up the multiple sclerosis disease courses.

General study points: Analysis by F measure revealed that same-batch samples clustered strongly together. Controls had lower frequencies than patients of about 5 TRBV segments, which included TRBV5-6, TRBV5-1 and TRBV20-1. Comparison with controls showed significantly lower normalized Chao1 diversity in multiple sclerosis patients.

About this clonotype itself: Its target is unknown.

The TCR beta cDNA libraries carried unique molecular identifiers. Starting from roughly 1 to 10 million T cells, the study yielded a few hundred thousand cDNA molecules. Each CDR3 protein is one row after TCRdb ran MiXCR on the PCR reads. In the table there are 450,000 to 700,000 distinct CDR3 sequences, roughly two fifths of which are singletons. This CDR3 has 13 amino acids. V gave up 5 bases and J gave up 2 bases, with 12 bases separating them. Looked up from germline, CDR1 is DFQATT and CDR2 is SNEGSKA (reference sequence). The chain carries TRBV20-1 and TRBJ2-5, with D unresolved. The TCR comes from a girl aged 5 to 17 with multiple sclerosis. Sequenced input: blood. The CDR3 nucleotides are TGCAGTGCTGTTCGGGCCATTCAAGAGACCCAGTACTTC. Translated: CSAVRAIQETQYF.